This TCR beta chain was identified during a study of T cell responses to AZD1222 COVID-19 vaccine. Study-level results: Per reports, nearly half of all spike-specific TCRs target regions that are unmutated in variants. White British donors predominated, females outnumbered males, and clonal diversity was possibly underestimated.

This clone came up a few times. Its antigen is currently unknown. Clones were read by immunoSEQ multiplex PCR, and TCRdb kept only the in-frame ones, dropping some. The sample yields about 170,000 clones, roughly nine tenths seen once. This clonotype was obtained from an adult who received the AZD1222 COVID-19 vaccine. The source was peripheral blood, collected 28 days after the second AZD1222 dose.

The CDR3 region is CASSLLGTAVNTEAFF. CDR3 nucleotides: TGCGCCAGCAGCCTGTTGGGGACAGCCGTTAACACTGAAGCTTTCTTT. V gene TRBV4-1 combines with J gene TRBJ1-1; TRBD1 aligns across 7 bases. The germline V gene encodes CDR1 MGHRA and CDR2 YSYEKL. The CDR3 has 16 amino acids. The V and J ends lost 4 bases and 2 bases, in that order; junction bases with no gene match: 10.